This T cell receptor beta chain was observed in a study of T cell responses to AZD1222 COVID-19 vaccine. Repertoires were generated with immunoSEQ multiplex PCR, while TCRdb's copy carries only in-frame clones and drops some. There are about 81,000 clones in the sample; 80% to 90% occur only once, and 3.4% lies in the top ten. CDR1 and CDR2 from the germline V gene are LGHNA and YSLEER. V lost 3 bases and J lost 9, with 18 bases in between. This CDR3 has 16 amino acids. The chain combines TRBV4-3 with TRBJ1-6; D remains unclear. This clonotype originated in an adult who received the AZD1222 COVID-19 vaccine. The sample in question was peripheral blood, obtained 28 days after the second AZD1222 dose. The CDR3 region is CASSQSGVGSGSPLHF. CDR3 nucleotides: TGCGCCAGCAGCCAGTCCGGGGTGGGAAGCGGTTCACCCCTCCACTTT.